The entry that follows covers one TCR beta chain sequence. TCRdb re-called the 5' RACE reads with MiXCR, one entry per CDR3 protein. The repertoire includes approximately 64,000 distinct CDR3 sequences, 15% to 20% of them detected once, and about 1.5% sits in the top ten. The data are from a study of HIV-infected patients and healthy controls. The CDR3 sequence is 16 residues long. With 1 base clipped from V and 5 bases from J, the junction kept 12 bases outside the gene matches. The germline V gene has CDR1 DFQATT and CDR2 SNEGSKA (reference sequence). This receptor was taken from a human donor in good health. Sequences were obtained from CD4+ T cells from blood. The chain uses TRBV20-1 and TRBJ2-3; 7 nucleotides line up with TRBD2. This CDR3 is CSARAESGTSRDTQYF. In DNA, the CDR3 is TGCAGTGCTAGAGCGGAGAGCGGGACCAGTAGAGATACGCAGTATTTT.